This is a list of T cell receptor beta chains from one sample in a study of shared clonotypes between healthy human individuals. The assay was immunoSEQ multiplex PCR, and TCRdb's table has in-frame clones only and misses some. The sample shows about 580,000 clones, 98% of them seen only once. Material for sequencing was naive CD8+ T cells sorted from blood. Every receptor here comes from a man aged 25-40 years in good health. CDR3s include the opening cysteine and the closing phenylalanine or tryptophan. D genes are given only for firm matches. Clone size, where shown, is once, few, many, or a class for clones that have expanded.

cdr3_nt	cdr3_aa	d_call	clone_size	j_call	v_call
TGCGCCAGCAGCTTGATCGACAGGTTCTACAATGAGCAGTTCTTC	CASSLIDRFYNEQFF	NA	once	TRBJ2-1	TRBV5-1
TGTGCCAGCAGCGTATATCCGGAACGCGAGCAGTACTTC	CASSVYPEREQYF	NA	NA	TRBJ2-7	TRBV9
TGCAGCGTTACAACGAGCCCCGGGACAGGGAGTACTGAAGCTTTCTTT	CSVTTSPGTGSTEAFF	TRBD1	NA	TRBJ1-1	TRBV29-1
TGTGCCAGCAGTTCTGATCCTAGCGGGAGGCGTCCTAATGAGCAGTTCTTC	CASSSDPSGRRPNEQFF	TRBD2	NA	TRBJ2-1	TRBV28
TGTGCCAGCAGCTCCGACCCTCTGAACACTGAAGCTTTCTTT	CASSSDPLNTEAFF	NA	NA	TRBJ1-1	TRBV7-9
TGTGCCAGCAGCTTAGCACAGGGGGCGCACGGAAACACCATATATTTT	CASSLAQGAHGNTIYF	TRBD1	NA	TRBJ1-3	TRBV7-8
TGTGCCTTAACGAGGGACAGCGAGAACACTGAAGCTTTCTTT	CALTRDSENTEAFF	TRBD1	NA	TRBJ1-1	TRBV30
TGTGCCATCCAGGACAGGACCTCCTACGAGCAGTACTTC	CAIQDRTSYEQYF	TRBD1	NA	TRBJ2-7	TRBV10-3
TGCGCCAGCAGCATCACAGGGGCTGGGGCCAACGTCCTGACTTTC	CASSITGAGANVLTF	TRBD1	NA	TRBJ2-6	TRBV5-1
TGTGCCAGCAGCACGTCAGGGGGAGGGGGCACAGATACGCAGTATTTT	CASSTSGGGGTDTQYF	NA	NA	TRBJ2-3	TRBV9